The 5 T cell receptor beta chains listed next were all sequenced from one sample in a study of T-cell memory formation after mild COVID-19. TCRdb called the 5' RACE reads again in MiXCR, with one record for every CDR3 protein. The table includes 120,000 to 150,000 distinct CDR3 sequences, 14% detected once. The sample consisted of PBMCs or a T cell subset sorted from them (not recorded which). The receptors come from an adult woman who had mild COVID-19 (a few samples of this study predate the infection). Cell type and time point are not known.

This clonotype came up a few times. The chain combines TRBV4-2 with TRBJ2-1; 9 nucleotides line up with TRBD2. Trimming took 0 bases from V and 3 from J; bases not matched to a gene: 0. This CDR3 spans 15 amino acids. Germline CDR1 is LGHNA and CDR2 is YNFKEQ. CDR3 sequence (DNA): TGTGCCAGCAGCCAAGAGCGGGGGGGCTACAATGAGCAGTTCTTC. Its translation: CASSQERGGYNEQFF.

The sample holds a few counts of this clonotype. The rearrangement links TRBV7-8 to TRBJ2-1, with D perhaps matching TRBD2 (5 bases). The V gene's germline CDR1 is SGHVS and CDR2 FQNEAQ. Trimming took off 4 bases at V and 5 bases at J, with 12 bases between the two ends. The CDR3 contains 14 residues. CDR3 amino acids: CASSSLANNNEQFF. For the CDR3, the DNA is TGTGCCAGCAGCTCATTAGCGAATAACAATGAGCAGTTCTTC.

This clonotype was seen only once. This rearrangement joins TRBV27 to TRBJ2-3; TRBD2 matches at 9 bases. The V segment lost 5 bases and the J segment 1 base; nucleotides outside the gene matches: 7. Germline CDR1 MNHEY, CDR2 SMNVEV (reference sequence). The CDR3 contains 16 residues. The CDR3, as DNA: TGTGCCAGCAGTCCGCCGGGACTAGCAGGCACAGATACGCAGTATTTT. Its translation is CASSPPGLAGTDTQYF.

The chain couples TRBV28 to TRBJ1-2; 11 bases agree with TRBD1. Looked up from germline, CDR1 is MDHEN and CDR2 is SYDVKM. CDR3 size: 16 residues. V dropped 2 bases and J dropped 11; count of bases not matched to a gene: 13. The CDR3 protein is CASSLPLPDRGQLYTF. The CDR3 region has the DNA TGTGCCAGCAGTTTACCCCTCCCGGACAGGGGGCAGCTGTACACCTTC.

This clonotype showed up just a few times. This sequence joins TRBV19 and TRBJ2-2; 12 positions match TRBD1. Germline CDR1 LNHDA, CDR2 SQIVND (reference sequence). The CDR3 sequence is 15 residues long. With 8 bases clipped from V and 7 bases from J, the junction kept 8 bases outside the gene matches. The CDR3 DNA reads as TGTGCCAGTCAATCCGGGACAGGGGGCGACGGGGAGCTGTTTTTT. The encoded protein is CASQSGTGGDGELFF.